This T cell receptor (beta chain) is from a study of blood T cell repertoires in COVID-19. Whole-study context: Among Cohort 3 donors, those recovered had two negative PCRs, clearance, or symptom resolution.

The protocol was immunoSEQ multiplex PCR, while the TCRdb copy is restricted to in-frame clones and leaves out a portion. Here the sample spans about 280,000 clones, more than 75% being singletons. The study recruited people aged about 18 to 95 years across 20 to 30 US areas. Input material: PBMCs or T cells enriched from blood (not recorded which). The source is a woman in her sixties in a cohort exposed to, infected with or recovered from COVID-19 (not recorded which).

The CDR3 protein is CASSLAGGLGSYEQYF. CDR3 sequence (DNA): TGTGCCAGCAGCCTCGCCGGTGGCCTAGGCTCTTACGAGCAGTACTTC. The chain uses TRBV7-2 and TRBJ2-7; D unresolved. The CDR3 is 16 amino acids. CDR1 is SGHTA and CDR2 is FQGNSA in the germline V gene. Trimming stripped 5 bases from V and 4 bases from J, with 21 bases between.